A selection of T cell receptor beta chains follows, all from one sample in a study of shared clonotypes between healthy human individuals. Only in-frame clones appear in the TCRdb table, and some are missing; sequencing was by immunoSEQ multiplex PCR. This sample yields hundreds of thousands of clones, of which roughly 95% are seen a single time; 0.11% belongs to the top ten. Sequencing input: naive CD8+ T cells sorted from blood. The receptors shown here come from a woman in her 30s in good health. CDR3s include the opening cysteine and the closing phenylalanine or tryptophan. Fields, in order: clone size, J gene, D gene, V gene, CDR3 DNA, CDR3 protein. D genes are given only for firm matches. Size is omitted from some rows. Given values are once, few, many or a class for expanded clones.

size: NA; J: TRBJ1-2; D: TRBD1; V: TRBV11-2; DNA: TGTGCCAGCAGCTTAGACTTGGGGGGACAGCCTTACTATGGCTACACCTTC; CDR3: CASSLDLGGQPYYGYTF
size: NA; J: TRBJ2-5; D: NA; V: TRBV2; DNA: TGTGCCAGCAGTGCCCTGAGGGGGGGCGCAGAGGGTGTGCTCCAAGAGACCCAGTACTTC; CDR3: CASSALRGGAEGVLQETQYF
size: NA; J: TRBJ1-2; D: NA; V: TRBV5-6; DNA: TGTGCCAGCAGCTTTAGCAACTATGGCTACACCTTC; CDR3: CASSFSNYGYTF
size: NA; J: TRBJ2-7; D: NA; V: TRBV4-2; DNA: TGTGCCAGCAGCTTGGAGGCCTACGAGCAGTACTTC; CDR3: CASSLEAYEQYF
size: NA; J: TRBJ2-7; D: TRBD1; V: TRBV28; DNA: TGTGCCAGCAGCCTATTACCGACAGGGTGGGAGTACTTC; CDR3: CASSLLPTGWEYF
size: NA; J: TRBJ2-5; D: NA; V: TRBV5-1; DNA: TGCGCCAGCAGTAGGGACAACAAAGAGACCCAGTACTTC; CDR3: CASSRDNKETQYF
size: NA; J: TRBJ1-2; D: TRBD1; V: TRBV30; DNA: TGTGCCTGGAGTGTACAGGGGGACTATGGCTACACCTTC; CDR3: CAWSVQGDYGYTF
size: few; J: TRBJ1-4; D: NA; V: TRBV4-1; DNA: TGCGCCAGCAGCCAAGGTAACAGGTTGAATGAAAAACTGTTTTTT; CDR3: CASSQGNRLNEKLFF
size: NA; J: TRBJ2-7; D: TRBD1; V: TRBV4-1; DNA: TGCGCCAGCAGCACACGGACAGGGGGCGGCGGAGGTCCCTACGAGCAGTACTTC; CDR3: CASSTRTGGGGGPYEQYF
size: NA; J: TRBJ1-5; D: NA; V: TRBV6-6; DNA: TGTGCCAGCAGCCCTGGGACGTCCGCAGGAGGTGAGCCCCAGCATTTT; CDR3: CASSPGTSAGGEPQHF
size: NA; J: TRBJ2-7; D: TRBD2; V: TRBV27; DNA: TGTGCCAGCAGTTTCACTAGCGGATTTTACGAGCAGTACTTC; CDR3: CASSFTSGFYEQYF
size: NA; J: TRBJ2-7; D: NA; V: TRBV19; DNA: TGTGCCAGTAGTATTCAAGGACTTCCCTACGAGCAGTACTTC; CDR3: CASSIQGLPYEQYF
size: NA; J: TRBJ2-7; D: NA; V: TRBV27; DNA: TGTGCCAGCAGTTATTTCTCGGGCTACGAGCAGTACTTC; CDR3: CASSYFSGYEQYF